The 14 T cell receptor beta chains presented below share a single source sample, sequenced in a study of T cell responses to AZD1222 COVID-19 vaccine. Sequencing used immunoSEQ multiplex PCR; TCRdb keeps in-frame clones, though not all of them. The data contain roughly 83,000 clones, more than 75% of them singletons. Sequenced material: peripheral blood, taken on day 0 of AZD1222 vaccination. These receptors all stem from an adult in good health.

J is TRBJ2-3 and V is TRBV3-1 (or the pseudogene TRBV3-2); D is unresolved. V lost 3 bases to trimming and J lost 5 bases, with 12 bases between them. Looked up from germline, CDR1 is LGHDT and CDR2 is YNNKEL (reference sequence). The CDR3 sequence is 14 residues long. The CDR3 DNA follows: TGTGCCAGCAGCCATCCCCGGACGGGAGATACGCAGTATTTT. Amino acid sequence: CASSHPRTGDTQYF.

This clone appeared a few times. This rearrangement joins TRBV11-2 to TRBJ2-1; D is perhaps TRBD2 (6 bases). Germline V gene data show CDR1 as SGHAT and CDR2 as FQNNGV. V gave up 1 base and J gave up 5 bases, with 9 bases separating them. This CDR3 contains 14 residues. The CDR3 nucleotides read TGTGCCAGCAGCTTAGCTGGGAGGCACAATGAGCAGTTCTTC. Its translation: CASSLAGRHNEQFF.

The V gene is TRBV20-1, the J gene TRBJ2-7, with D possibly called TRBD1 or TRBD2 (5 bases each). Germline V gene lookup returns CDR1 DFQATT and CDR2 SNEGSKA (reference sequence). CDR3 size: 11 residues. Trimming took off 3 bases at V and 6 bases at J, with 9 bases between the two ends. The CDR3 region has the DNA TGCAGTGCTAGGGGACCGACCGAGCAGTACTTC. Its translation: CSARGPTEQYF.

V and J are TRBV27 and TRBJ1-5; TRBD1 agrees at 7 bases. After removal of 0 bases from V and 2 bases from J, the junction contained 7 bases not matched to a gene. This CDR3 is built from 17 residues. Looked up from germline, CDR1 is MNHEY and CDR2 is SMNVEV (reference sequence). CDR3 loop: CASSLSRYRGGNQPQHF. The CDR3 bases are TGTGCCAGCAGTTTATCGCGTTACAGGGGAGGCAATCAGCCCCAGCATTTT.

The chain couples TRBV6-1 to TRBJ2-3; no firm D call. This CDR3 comprises 13 residues. The germline gives CDR1 MNHNS, CDR2 SASEGT. The germline V and J ends were trimmed by 2 bases and 5 bases, with 8 bases remaining between them. CDR3 sequence (DNA): TGTGCCAGCAGTGAATATTGGGGAGATACGCAGTATTTT. Amino acid sequence: CASSEYWGDTQYF.

The chain employs TRBV7-9 and TRBJ2-2; 8 bases fit TRBD2. V lost 3 bases and J lost 5; bases outside the gene matches: 5. Germline values: CDR1 SEHNR, CDR2 FQNEAQ (reference sequence). This CDR3 spans 15 amino acids. CDR3: CASSFSGGRTGELFF. The CDR3 region has the DNA TGTGCCAGCAGCTTCTCCGGCGGGAGGACCGGGGAGCTGTTTTTT.

The chain links TRBV6-5 to TRBJ1-2; D may be TRBD1 (5 bases). Germline-derived CDR1 and CDR2 are MNHEY and SVGAGI. The CDR3 spans 14 residues. V gave up 10 bases and J gave up 4 bases, with 19 bases separating them. CDR3 residues: CAIAAGEGSYGYTF. In nucleotides, the CDR3 is TGTGCCATCGCCGCGGGGGAGGGGTCCTATGGCTACACCTTC.

This clone was counted once. The V gene is TRBV30, the J gene TRBJ1-5; TRBD1 is a possible D gene (5 bases). The CDR3 spans 18 residues. Germline assignment: CDR1 GTSNPN and CDR2 SVGIG (reference sequence). Trimming stripped 0 bases from V and 4 bases from J, with 22 bases between. CDR3 DNA sequence: TGTGCCTGGAGTGTACCTGAAAATCAGGGAAGGGGAAATCAGCCCCAGCATTTT. Encoded protein: CAWSVPENQGRGNQPQHF. Full variable domain (missing parts from reference TRBV30 and TRBJ1-5): SQTIHQWPATLVQPVGSPLSLECTVEGTSNPNLYWYRQAAGRGLQLLFYSVGIGQISSEVPQNLSASRPQDRQFILSSKKLLLSDSGFYLCAWSVPENQGRGNQPQHFGDGTRLSIL.

The rearrangement joins TRBV3-1 (or the pseudogene TRBV3-2) to TRBJ2-2; 10 nucleotides match TRBD2. Trimming at V came to 7 bases and at J to 0 bases, leaving 5 bases not matched to a gene. The CDR3 is 16 residues long. The germline V gene encodes CDR1 LGHDT and CDR2 YNNKEL (reference sequence). The CDR3 here is CASTPLAGANTGELFF. The CDR3 DNA sequence: TGTGCCAGCACCCCCCTAGCGGGGGCGAACACCGGGGAGCTGTTTTTT.

The sample holds one count of this clone. V gene TRBV13 combines with J gene TRBJ2-2; 11 bases are shared with TRBD2. CDR3 length equals 16 residues. From germline, CDR1 is PRHDT and CDR2 FYEKMQ (reference sequence). The ends lost 0 bases at V and 5 bases at J; junction bases unmatched: 2. The CDR3 DNA sequence: TGTGCCAGCAGCTTAGGCCCTAGCGGGAGGACCGGGGAGCTGTTTTTT. Residues: CASSLGPSGRTGELFF.

The chain carries TRBV11-3 and TRBJ2-1; no firm D call. Germline CDR1 and CDR2: SGHNT and YENEEA. V shed 0 bases and J shed 6 bases, with 12 bases lying between them. CDR3 length: 15 amino acids. The CDR3 region is CASSLDASSGNEQFF. CDR3 in DNA: TGTGCCAGCAGCTTAGACGCTAGTAGTGGCAATGAGCAGTTCTTC.

This sequence joins TRBV14 and TRBJ1-1; D is ambiguous. This CDR3 is built from 13 residues. Between the trimmed V and J ends, which lost 0 bases and 11 bases, there was a span of 13 bases. CDR1 is SGHDN and CDR2 is FVKESK in the germline V gene. The CDR3 reads CASSQEAQMRAFF. The CDR3 nucleotides read TGTGCCAGCAGCCAAGAGGCACAAATGAGGGCTTTCTTT.

The rearrangement joins TRBV2 to TRBJ2-6; D not certain. Trimming shortened V by 3 bases and J by 0 bases, and 9 bases separated the two germline ends. CDR3 size: 16 residues. The germline gives CDR1 SNHLY, CDR2 FYNNEI. CDR3 sequence reads: CASSDIRTSGANVLTF. CDR3 nucleotides: TGTGCCAGCAGTGACATACGGACCTCTGGGGCCAACGTCCTGACTTTC.

The chain links TRBV2 to TRBJ2-5; D may correspond to TRBD1 or TRBD2 (6 bases each). V was clipped by 0 bases and J by 5 bases, with 16 bases between them. This CDR3 comprises 16 residues. Germline V gives CDR1 SNHLY, CDR2 FYNNEI. The CDR3 sequence is CASSEALGGWSETQYF. In nucleotides, the CDR3 is TGTGCCAGCAGTGAAGCGTTGGGGGGCTGGTCGGAGACCCAGTACTTC.